Sequencing of this T cell receptor beta chain was carried out in a study of Graves' ophthalmopathy and Graves' hyperthyroidism. Study outcomes and limitations: Among expanded thyroid clonotypes above 0.001 frequency, most also occurred in blood. The model forecast ophthalmopathy progression, reaching roughly 71% sensitivity and approximately 72% specificity.

Moderate-to-severe activity, CAS ≥3, NOSPECS ≥4 and duration under 3 months were recorded for donors with ophthalmopathy. PBMCs had their origin in fresh peripheral blood (around 10 ml). Amplified TCR beta CDR3 regions were obtained using RNA transcripts as template. HTBI primers were employed in first-round RT-PCR, then a second-round multiplex PCR followed. TCRdb reprocessed the multiplex PCR reads via MiXCR and lists one record per CDR3 protein. The data show roughly 160,000 distinct CDR3 sequences, about two fifths seen once. Trimming removed 0 bases from V and 7 bases from J, with 9 bases in between. The CDR3 has 13 residues. Germline values: CDR1 MNHEY, CDR2 SMNVEV (reference sequence). This clonotype has at least ten counts. What it binds is unknown.

The rearrangement joins TRBV27 to TRBJ2-5; TRBD2 is a possible D gene (5 bases). The sequenced material came from peripheral blood. This clonotype originated in a man between 25 and 39 years old with Graves' ophthalmopathy. This CDR3 is CASSLSGSGTQYF. The CDR3 DNA sequence: TGTGCCAGCAGTTTATCGGGAAGCGGGACCCAGTACTTC.